The 27 T cell receptor beta chains presented below share a single source sample, sequenced in a study of tumor-infiltrating lymphocytes in oesophageal squamous cell carcinoma. Each CDR3 protein is one row after TCRdb ran MiXCR on the PCR reads. The sample lists roughly 3,300 distinct CDR3 sequences; over 15% were seen once. Sequencing used esophageal tumor tissue. The origin of the receptors is a male donor with esophageal squamous cell carcinoma.

This chain links TRBV5-6 with TRBJ2-2, with a tentative D call TRBD2 (5 bases). CDR3 size: 15 residues. V lost 2 bases to trimming and J lost 0 bases, with 8 bases between them. Germline V CDR1 and CDR2: SGHDT, YYEEEE. The CDR3 sequence: CASSLTGTNTGELFF. The CDR3 bases are TGTGCCAGCAGCTTAACGGGAACGAACACCGGGGAGCTGTTTTTT.

The sample holds many counts of this clonotype. V and J are TRBV28 and TRBJ2-1; D is perhaps TRBD2 (7 bases). Germline V gene data show CDR1 as MDHEN and CDR2 as SYDVKM. Trimming removed 5 bases from V and 6 bases from J, with 20 bases in between. This CDR3 has 16 residues. CDR3 protein: CASSLSGGGLSNEQFF. CDR3 DNA sequence: TGTGCCAGCAGTCTATCTGGGGGGGGGCTCAGCAATGAGCAGTTCTTC.

The rearrangement uses TRBV9 and TRBJ2-1; weak D call: TRBD2 (5 bases). The germline V gene encodes CDR1 SGDLS and CDR2 YYNGEE. The CDR3 length is 13 residues. V was cut by 0 bases and J by 9 bases, with 10 bases left in between. The CDR3 loop reads CASSVAPAGEQFF. CDR3 DNA: TGTGCCAGCAGCGTAGCTCCCGCGGGTGAGCAGTTCTTC.

There are many counts of this clonotype. A much larger clone lies a single base off, so this may be a read error. V usage is TRBV5-6 and J usage is TRBJ2-7, with TRBD2 matching 7 bases. Trimming at V came to 4 bases and at J to 7 bases, leaving 14 bases not matched to a gene. Germline CDR1 reads SGHDT; CDR2 reads YYEEEE. The CDR3 is 15 residues long. CDR3 loop: CASSPAGAPSNEQYF. The CDR3, as DNA: TGTGCCAGCAGCCCGGCGGGAGCCCCGTCGAATGAGCAGTACTTC.

The rearrangement joins TRBV20-1 to TRBJ1-5, with D possibly TRBD1 on 6 matching bases. The CDR3 extends over 14 amino acids. V gave up 6 bases and J gave up 4 bases, with 16 bases separating them. The germline V gene has CDR1 DFQATT and CDR2 SNEGSKA (reference sequence). This chain's CDR3 is CSALTDSSNQPQHF. The CDR3 DNA is TGCAGTGCCCTTACGGACAGTTCAAATCAGCCCCAGCATTTT.

This clonotype was counted many times. The V gene is TRBV27, the J gene TRBJ2-2, with D tentatively TRBD1 (5 bases). Trimming left V 7 bases short and J 0 bases short, with 18 bases between. The CDR3 is made up of 17 amino acids. The V gene's germline CDR1 is MNHEY and CDR2 SMNVEV (reference sequence). The CDR3 DNA reads as TGTGCCAGCACTTTGCATGGGGCGGCTTCGAACACCGGGGAGCTGTTTTTT. Its protein product is CASTLHGAASNTGELFF.

Many counts were recorded for this clonotype. The J gene is TRBJ2-2, the V gene TRBV7-3, with D tentatively TRBD2 (5 bases). The CDR3 contains 15 residues. Between the trimmed V and J ends, which lost 0 bases and 5 bases, there was a span of 10 bases. Germline loops: CDR1 SGHTA, CDR2 FQGTGA. The CDR3 loop is CASSLTPEVTGELFF. The CDR3 DNA is TGTGCCAGCAGCTTAACACCGGAGGTTACCGGGGAGCTGTTTTTT.

This clonotype qualifies as medium-sized. The chain links TRBV10-3 to TRBJ2-5; no clear D gene. Germline-derived CDR1 and CDR2 are ENHRY and SYGVKD. Trimming took off 4 bases at V and 5 bases at J, with 5 bases between the two ends. CDR3 length equals 11 residues. The CDR3 DNA is TGTGCCATCAGTGGTGGGGAGACCCAGTACTTC. It codes for CAISGGETQYF.

Sample share makes this clonotype medium-sized. The chain joins TRBV7-9 to TRBJ2-7; weak D call: TRBD1 (6 bases). The CDR3 length is 16 residues. Trimming took 5 bases from V and 8 from J, leaving 25 bases between them. The germline V gene encodes CDR1 SEHNR and CDR2 FQNEAQ (reference sequence). CDR3 nucleotides: TGTGCCAGCAGCAAGGACAGTAAGCTACGAAAAAGTAAGCAGTACTTC. Amino acids: CASSKDSKLRKSKQYF.

By sample fraction, this clonotype is medium-sized. At one boundary the junction diverges from the germline segment, which might be a read error. The chain recombines TRBV12-3 or TRBV12-4 with TRBJ2-3, with D possibly being TRBD1 or TRBD2 (6 bases each). The CDR3 has 12 residues. The CDR3 protein is CASTPGGGSSDF. The CDR3 DNA reads as TGTGCCAGTACCCCCGGAGGGGGTTCTTCGGATTTT.

Ten or more counts support this clonotype. The V and J genes are TRBV5-1 and TRBJ1-1; D possibly corresponds to TRBD1 (5 bases). Germline V gene sequence: CDR1 SGHRS, CDR2 YFSETQ. The CDR3 length is 15 residues. V was trimmed by 4 bases and J by 3 bases, leaving 16 bases between them. In nucleotides, the CDR3 is TGCGCCAGCAGCGAACCGGGGACCCGACACACTGAAGCTTTCTTT. Encoded protein: CASSEPGTRHTEAFF.

This clonotype is labeled as hyperexpanded. V usage is TRBV7-2 and J usage is TRBJ1-2; weak D call: TRBD1 (6 bases). CDR1 SGHTA and CDR2 FQGNSA come from the germline V gene. The CDR3 is 12 residues long. V shed 0 bases and J shed 7 bases, with 6 bases lying between them. The CDR3 spells CASSLAGGGYTF. Written as DNA, the CDR3 is TGTGCCAGCAGCTTAGCAGGGGGTGGCTACACCTTC. The entire variable domain, with the rest obtained from reference TRBV7-2 and TRBJ1-2, is as follows: GAGVSQSPSNKVTEKGKDVELRCDPISGHTALYWYRQSLGQGLEFLIYFQGNSAPDKSGLPSDRFSAERTGGSVSTLTIQRTQQEDSAVYLCASSLAGGGYTFGSGTRLTVV.

This clonotype has only a few counts. This sequence joins TRBV6-5 and TRBJ2-3; TRBD1 matches at 7 bases. Germline V gene data show CDR1 as MNHEY and CDR2 as SVGAGI. The CDR3 extends over 14 amino acids. J was trimmed by 14 bases and V by 7 bases; bases with no gene match: 18. The CDR3 protein is CASIRTGWTGELYF. For the CDR3, the DNA is TGTGCCAGCATAAGGACAGGATGGACCGGGGAGCTGTATTTT.

This clonotype came up a few times. The CDR3 ends on some other residue instead of the conserved phenylalanine or tryptophan, so this is likely a read error. It is unclear where the CDR3 begins or ends on the DNA, so no DNA is shown, and the CDR3 is as TCRdb lists it. The gene calls are TRBV7-8 and TRBJ2-7; the D call of TRBD1 is as the table states it, not checked on the DNA. Germline V gives CDR1 SGHVS, CDR2 FQNEAQ. Ends included, the CDR3 has 16 residues. The CDR3 protein is CASSSLRHNYGYTFGS.

This clonotype was seen ten or more times. One base away lies a much larger clone, so this may be a sequencing read error. The J gene is TRBJ2-7, the V gene TRBV6-1, with 9 bases matching TRBD1. The CDR3 extends over 15 amino acids. V shed 6 bases, J shed 7 bases, and the junction held 13 bases outside the gene matches. In germline, CDR1 is MNHNS, CDR2 SASEGT. The CDR3 spells CASSLLQGAQYEQYF. CDR3 sequence (DNA): TGTGCCAGCAGCCTCCTACAGGGGGCGCAATATGAGCAGTACTTC.

By sample fraction, this clonotype is medium-sized. This chain connects TRBV6-1 to TRBJ2-1; 10 bases line up with TRBD2. Per the germline V gene, CDR1 is MNHNS and CDR2 is SASEGT. Trimming cost V 4 bases and J 3 bases; bases outside gene matches: 6. This CDR3 has 16 residues. The CDR3 DNA is TGTGCCAGCAGTGCTCTACTAGCGGGAAACTACAATGAGCAGTTCTTC. This translates into CASSALLAGNYNEQFF.

Within the sample, this clonotype is medium-sized (0.01 to 0.1%). This chain links TRBV11-3 with TRBJ2-3, with TRBD2 matching 11 bases. The CDR3 has 17 residues. V trimming: 5 bases; J trimming: 3 bases; junction bases outside the gene matches: 10. Germline V gives CDR1 SGHNT, CDR2 YENEEA. The CDR3, as DNA: TGTGCCAGCAGCGCGCCCAGACTAGCGGGGATTACAGATACGCAGTATTTT. Encoded protein: CASSAPRLAGITDTQYF.

V usage is TRBV9 and J usage is TRBJ2-5; 7 bases agree with TRBD1. V shed 3 bases and J 3 bases; nucleotides not matched to a gene: 5. The CDR3 runs to 14 residues. Looked up from germline, CDR1 is SGDLS and CDR2 is YYNGEE. Here the CDR3 reads CASSARDRKETQYF. Here the CDR3 DNA reads TGTGCCAGCAGCGCTCGGGACAGAAAAGAGACCCAGTACTTC.

In its sample, this clonotype is medium-sized. This sequence joins TRBV10-2 and TRBJ1-5; TRBD1 is a possible D gene (6 bases). V lost 9 bases and J 3 bases, leaving 9 bases between the germline ends. Germline V gene data show CDR1 as WSHSY and CDR2 as SAAADI. The CDR3 is made up of 12 amino acids. Here the CDR3 DNA reads TGCGCCAGGGGGACATCCAATCAGCCCCAGCATTTT. Its protein product is CARGTSNQPQHF.

This clonotype has a count of ten or more. This chain uses TRBV12-3 or TRBV12-4 with TRBJ1-5; D call uncertain. V was shortened by 3 bases and J by 6 bases, with 12 bases between the two germline ends. The CDR3 loop spans 14 amino acids. CDR3: CASSFGRESQPQHF. The CDR3 region has the DNA TGTGCCAGCAGTTTCGGAAGAGAGAGTCAGCCCCAGCATTTT.

This clonotype was detected many times. The V gene is TRBV19, the J gene TRBJ2-4; TRBD2 matches at 7 bases. With 5 bases clipped from V and 11 bases from J, the junction kept 12 bases outside the gene matches. Germline CDR1 reads LNHDA; CDR2 reads SQIVND (reference sequence). The CDR3 is 14 residues long. The CDR3 loop is CASSVSLAAGVQYF. The DNA for the CDR3 is TGTGCCAGTAGTGTCTCTCTGGCGGCGGGAGTTCAGTACTTC. Together with reference TRBV19 and TRBJ2-4, the CDR3 gives the full variable domain: DGGITQSPKYLFRKEGQNVTLSCEQNLNHDAMYWYRQDPGQGLRLIYYSQIVNDFQKGDIAEGYSVSREKKESFPLTVTSAQKNPTAFYLCASSVSLAAGVQYFGAGTRLSVL.

V gene TRBV15 combines with J gene TRBJ2-3; possible D gene TRBD1, 6 bases. V was clipped by 2 bases and J by 14 bases, with 29 bases between them. Germline CDR1 is LNHNV and CDR2 is YYDKDF (reference sequence). This CDR3 spans 17 amino acids. The DNA of the CDR3 is TGTGCCACCAGCAGATCGATTACAGGGATATCACCCGGGGAGCTGTATTTT. It codes for CATSRSITGISPGELYF.

This clonotype showed up many times. Because the CDR3 is missing its conserved closing phenylalanine or tryptophan, this is likely a read error. No DNA is shown, since the ends of the CDR3 on it are uncertain; the CDR3 is the one TCRdb lists. The chain links TRBV7-8 to TRBJ2-7; the DNA was not compared with TRBD1, the D call given in the table. The CDR3 is 17 residues long, counting both termini. Germline values: CDR1 SGHVS, CDR2 FQNEAQ. The CDR3 loop reads CASSLFQGPSYGYTFGS.

A word on this clonotype: A much larger clone lies one base from this, so it may be a read error. The V gene is TRBV6-6, the J gene TRBJ1-2, with D unresolved. The CDR3 length is 12 residues. Germline-derived CDR1 and CDR2 are MNHNY and SVGAGI (reference sequence). The CDR3 region has the DNA TGTTCCACCAAACTTGAATTCTACGGCTACACCTTC. Protein: CSTKLEFYGYTF.

This clonotype appeared once. The V and J genes are TRBV3-1 and TRBJ2-1; D possibly corresponds to TRBD1 (6 bases). The tail of the sequence fits TRBJ1-2 better, so the J call may be wrong. CDR1 is LGHDT and CDR2 is YNNKEL in the germline V gene (reference sequence). The CDR3 runs to 13 residues. CDR3 amino acids: CASSRGQDYGYTF. CDR3 bases: TGTGCCAGCAGCCGGGGACAAGACTATGGCTACACCTTC.

This sequence joins TRBV30 and TRBJ1-1; D uncertain. In germline, CDR1 is GTSNPN, CDR2 SVGIG (reference sequence). This CDR3 has 13 amino acids. V was shortened by 0 bases and J by 0 bases, with 5 bases between the two germline ends. The CDR3 sequence: CAWSVGMNTEAFF. CDR3 nucleotides: TGTGCCTGGAGTGTCGGGATGAACACTGAAGCTTTCTTT.

This clonotype is labeled medium-sized (0.01 to 0.1%). The chain has TRBV6-1 and TRBJ2-1; D perhaps matches TRBD2 (5 bases). The J call may be faulty, since TRBJ2-7 better matches the DNA end. In germline, CDR1 is MNHNS, CDR2 SASEGT. CDR3 length equals 16 residues. CDR3 amino acids: CASTGKVPGSYNEQYF. Written as DNA, the CDR3 is TGTGCCAGCACTGGTAAGGTCCCGGGGTCCTACAATGAGCAGTACTTC.